This TCR beta chain was sequenced for a study of chronic HIV infection and antiretroviral therapy. The CDR3 has 13 residues. Germline assignment: CDR1 MDHEN and CDR2 SYDVKM. The ends lost 6 bases at V and 6 bases at J; junction bases unmatched: 0. TCRdb reprocessed the 5' RACE reads with MiXCR, giving one entry per CDR3 protein. This repertoire shows roughly 48,000 distinct CDR3 sequences, about a fifth found once; its top ten account for 2.5% to 3%. V usage is TRBV28 and J usage is TRBJ1-6; 9 bases map to TRBD1. The clonotype comes from an adult who had HIV and had not received antiretroviral therapy, or was an uninfected healthy control (not recorded which). Material: peripheral blood. The CDR3 sequence: CASRDRGNSPLHF. DNA of the CDR3: TGTGCCAGCAGGGACAGGGGTAATTCACCCCTCCACTTT.